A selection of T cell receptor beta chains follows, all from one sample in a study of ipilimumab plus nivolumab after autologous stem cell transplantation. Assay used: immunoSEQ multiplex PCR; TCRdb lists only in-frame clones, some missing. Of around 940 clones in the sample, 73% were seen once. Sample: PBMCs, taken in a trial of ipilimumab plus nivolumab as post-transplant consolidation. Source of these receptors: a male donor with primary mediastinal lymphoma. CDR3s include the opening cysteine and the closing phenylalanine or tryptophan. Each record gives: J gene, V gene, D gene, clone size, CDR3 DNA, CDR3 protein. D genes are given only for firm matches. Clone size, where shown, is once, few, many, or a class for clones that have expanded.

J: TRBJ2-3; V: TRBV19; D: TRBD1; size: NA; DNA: TGTGCCAGTAGTATCGGAACAGGGGGCCCAGATACGCAGTATTTT; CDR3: CASSIGTGGPDTQYF
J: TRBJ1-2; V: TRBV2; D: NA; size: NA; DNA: TGTGCCAGCAGTTCTAAAGCCGTGGGGGGCTACACCTTC; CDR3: CASSSKAVGGYTF
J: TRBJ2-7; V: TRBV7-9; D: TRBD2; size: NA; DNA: TGTGCCAGCAGCATCCCGGGGGGGGACGAGCAGTACTTC; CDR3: CASSIPGGDEQYF
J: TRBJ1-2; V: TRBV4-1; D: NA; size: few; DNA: TGCGCCAGCAGCCAAGAGGCCCCGGCGGTGGATGGGGGGGGCTACACCTTC; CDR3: CASSQEAPAVDGGGYTF
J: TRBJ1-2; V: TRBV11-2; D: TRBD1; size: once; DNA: TGTGCCAGCAGCTTCGGAACAGGGGGACCTAACTATGGCTACACCTTC; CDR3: CASSFGTGGPNYGYTF
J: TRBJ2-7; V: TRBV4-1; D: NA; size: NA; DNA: TGCGCCAGCAGCCAAGAGGGGCTGACCCCGGACGAGCAGTACTTC; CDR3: CASSQEGLTPDEQYF
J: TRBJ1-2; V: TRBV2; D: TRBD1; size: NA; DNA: TGTGCCAGCAGTGAAAGTTGGGACAGGGTTTCCTATGGCTACACCTTC; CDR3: CASSESWDRVSYGYTF
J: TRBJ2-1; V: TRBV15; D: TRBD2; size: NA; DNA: TGTGCCACCAGCAGAGCCGGGGCTAGCGGGAGGAATGAGCAGTTCTTC; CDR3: CATSRAGASGRNEQFF
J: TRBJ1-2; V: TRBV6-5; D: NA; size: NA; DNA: TGTGCCAGCGCAAGAGGGAGTCGGGATGGCTACACCTTC; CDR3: CASARGSRDGYTF
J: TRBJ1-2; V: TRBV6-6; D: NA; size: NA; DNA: TGTGCCAGCAGTTACGGGCAGGGTCGGGGCTACACCTTC; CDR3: CASSYGQGRGYTF
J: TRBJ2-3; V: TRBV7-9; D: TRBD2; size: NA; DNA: TGTGCCAGCAGCTTAGGGCCGGGACTAGCGGGGAGCACAGATACGCAGTATTTT; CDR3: CASSLGPGLAGSTDTQYF
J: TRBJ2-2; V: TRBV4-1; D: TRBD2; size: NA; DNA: TGCGCCAGCAGCCAAGGGCTAGCGGGGCCCGGGGAGCTGTTTTTT; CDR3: CASSQGLAGPGELFF
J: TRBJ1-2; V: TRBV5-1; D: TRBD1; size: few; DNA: TGCGCCAGCAGCTTGGGGTACAGGGGAGACTATGGCTACACCTTC; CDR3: CASSLGYRGDYGYTF
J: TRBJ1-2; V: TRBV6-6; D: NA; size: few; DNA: TGTGCCAGCAGTTGGGCGGAATCCTATGGCTACACCTTC; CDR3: CASSWAESYGYTF
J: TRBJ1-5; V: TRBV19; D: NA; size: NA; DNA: TGTGCCAGTAGTAGGGCCAGGGCTCCTGAGAGTCAGCCCCAGCATTTT; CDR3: CASSRARAPESQPQHF
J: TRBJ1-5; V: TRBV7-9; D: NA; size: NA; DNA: TGTGCCAGCAGCTTTGTGGGGAATCAGCCCCAGCATTTT; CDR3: CASSFVGNQPQHF
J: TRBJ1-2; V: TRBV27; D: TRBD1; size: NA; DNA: TGTGCCAGCAGTAGGCAGGGGGCCTATGGCTACACCTTC; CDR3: CASSRQGAYGYTF
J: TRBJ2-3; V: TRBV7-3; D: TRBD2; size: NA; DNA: TGTGCCAGCAGCCCACTGACTAGCGGGAGTAGAGATACGCAGTATTTT; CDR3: CASSPLTSGSRDTQYF
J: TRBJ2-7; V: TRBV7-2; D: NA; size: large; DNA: TGTGCCAGCAGCTTAATCAGCGCGGGTTCCTCCTACGAGCAGTACTTC; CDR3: CASSLISAGSSYEQYF
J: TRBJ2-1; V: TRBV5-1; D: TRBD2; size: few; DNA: TGCGCCAGCAGCTTGGCGGGGGGAAATGAGCAGTTCTTC; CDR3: CASSLAGGNEQFF
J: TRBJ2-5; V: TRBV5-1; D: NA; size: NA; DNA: TGCGCCAGCCGAATAGCCCCCCTACAGGAGCAAGAGACCCAGTACTTC; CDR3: CASRIAPLQEQETQYF
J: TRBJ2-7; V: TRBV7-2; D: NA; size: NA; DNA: TGTGCCAGCAGCACCCGAAGCGGACTTTCCTACGAGCAGTACTTC; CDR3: CASSTRSGLSYEQYF
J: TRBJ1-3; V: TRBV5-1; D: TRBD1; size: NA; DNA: TGCGCCAGCAGCTTGAGACAGGGGTCCGGAAACACCATATATTTT; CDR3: CASSLRQGSGNTIYF
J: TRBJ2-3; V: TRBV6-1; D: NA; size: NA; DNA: TGTGCCAGCAGCCAGGGAGGATATAGCACAGATACGCAGTATTTT; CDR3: CASSQGGYSTDTQYF